In this sample, the clone carrying this TCR beta chain turned up once. The CDR3 length is 15 residues. The germline CDR1 and CDR2 sequences are SGHAT and FQNNGV. Trimming stripped 1 base from V and 4 bases from J, with 12 bases between. Random hexamers were used to reverse transcribe roughly 0.45 to 1 ug of RNA. The TCR beta CDR3 was amplified by immunoSEQ multiplex PCR across 54 Vbeta, 13 Jbeta. TCRdb itself ran the immunoSEQ multiplex PCR reads through MiXCR, one entry per CDR3 protein. The sample contains around 170,000 distinct CDR3 sequences, 90% to 97% of which appear only once. This record comes from a study of CD8 T cells in Susac syndrome.

The TCR sequence derives from a human donor with Susac syndrome. Sequencing was carried out using CD4+ T cells from PBMCs. This chain uses TRBV11-2 with TRBJ2-3; D is perhaps TRBD1 (6 bases). CDR3: CASSLGGGRPDTQYF. The CDR3 DNA is TGTGCCAGCAGCTTAGGAGGGGGTAGACCAGATACGCAGTATTTT. The full variable domain, its missing parts supplied by reference TRBV11-2 and TRBJ2-3, is EAGVAQSPRYKIIEKRQSVAFWCNPISGHATLYWYQQILGQGPKLLIQFQNNGVVDDSQLPKDRFSAERLKGVDSTLKIQPAKLEDSAVYLCASSLGGGRPDTQYFGPGTRLTVL.